This TCR beta chain stems from a study of T-cell reconstitution after alpha-beta-depleted transplantation in children. The TCRbeta library incorporated unique molecular identifiers. TCRdb re-called the PCR reads with MiXCR, one entry per CDR3 protein. The sample has approximately 420,000 distinct CDR3 sequences, 11% seen once; the top ten hold approximately 5%. This sequence was found in a human donor who donated a stem cell graft to a child with acute myeloid leukemia. The sample in question was PBMCs from the stem cell graft donor, obtained from the stem cell graft.

In nucleotides, the CDR3 is TGTGCCAGCAGCTATGCCTGGGACGGTTCCTACGAGCAGTACTTC. Encoded protein: CASSYAWDGSYEQYF. The rearrangement links TRBV6-5 to TRBJ2-7; D is tentatively TRBD1 or TRBD2 (5 bases each). Germline-derived CDR1 and CDR2 are MNHEY and SVGAGI. CDR3 length: 15 amino acids. V was shortened by 6 bases and J by 1 base, with 16 bases between the two germline ends.